A single sample is the source of the 28 T cell receptor beta chains below, sequenced in a study of T cell changes during pregnancy in multiple sclerosis (dated by TCRdb to about 2019). Libraries were built with the immunoSEQ multiplex PCR assay. TCRdb provides this immuneACCESS table in a form limited to in-frame rearrangements. Some clones are lacking; in checked studies, under half of them reflect an unresolved V gene, and why the rest are absent is not known. This sample holds around 63,000 clones; approximately 90% were observed only once. Together, the top ten hold roughly 1.5% of the sample. The specimen was peripheral blood, collected after pregnancy. Every receptor here comes from a female donor with multiple sclerosis, enrolled in a pregnancy study.

This sequence joins TRBV7-9 and TRBJ2-7, with TRBD2 identical over 10 bases. Germline V gene data show CDR1 as SEHNR and CDR2 as FQNEAQ (reference sequence). The CDR3 extends over 16 amino acids. V lost 1 base to trimming and J lost 1 base; unmatched junction nucleotides: 4. The CDR3 region is CASSLVQLAGSYEQYF. In DNA, the CDR3 is TGTGCCAGCAGCTTAGTCCAACTAGCGGGGTCCTACGAGCAGTACTTC. The whole variable domain, remainder taken from reference TRBV7-9 and TRBJ2-7, is DTGVSQNPRHKITKRGQNVTFRCDPISEHNRLYWYRQTLGQGPEFLTYFQNEAQLEKSRLLSDRFSAERPKGSFSTLEIQRTEQGDSAMYLCASSLVQLAGSYEQYFGPGTRLTVT.

The J gene is TRBJ2-2, the V gene TRBV6-5, with D tentatively TRBD2 (6 bases). CDR3 length: 13 residues. Germline loops: CDR1 MNHEY, CDR2 SVGAGI. V gave up 2 bases and J gave up 5 bases, with 6 bases separating them. CDR3 DNA: TGTGCCAGCAGTTACCGGGGGACCGGGGAGCTGTTTTTT. Translating gives CASSYRGTGELFF.

This clone was recorded only once. The V and J genes are TRBV6-1 and TRBJ1-2; D uncertain. The V and J ends lost 0 bases and 8 bases respectively, with 16 bases between them. The CDR3 has 15 amino acids. Germline loops: CDR1 MNHNS, CDR2 SASEGT. The DNA for the CDR3 is TGTGCCAGCAGTGAAGCGGGCAGCGGGGAAGGGGGCTACACCTTC. It specifies CASSEAGSGEGGYTF.

The chain is built from TRBV7-8 and TRBJ1-2; D call uncertain. The germline V and J ends were trimmed by 1 base and 4 bases, with 4 bases remaining between them. The CDR3 spans 12 residues. The germline CDR1 and CDR2 sequences are SGHVS and FQNEAQ. CDR3 sequence reads: CASSLGGYGYTF. Written as DNA, the CDR3 is TGTGCCAGCAGCTTAGGAGGCTATGGCTACACCTTC. Complete variable domain (other parts from reference TRBV7-8 and TRBJ1-2): GAGVSQSPRYKVAKRGQDVALRCDPISGHVSLFWYQQALGQGPEFLTYFQNEAQLDKSGLPSDRFFAERPEGSVSTLKIQRTQQEDSAVYLCASSLGGYGYTFGSGTRLTVV.

This clone was recorded once. The gene calls are TRBV30 and TRBJ1-2; D unresolved. The CDR3 totals 13 residues. V was clipped by 5 bases and J by 8 bases, with 18 bases between them. The germline CDR1 and CDR2 sequences are GTSNPN and SVGIG (reference sequence). The DNA of the CDR3 is TGTGCCTGGTCCCGGGGATATCTGTCAGGCTACACCTTC. The encoded protein is CAWSRGYLSGYTF.

The V gene is TRBV7-9, the J gene TRBJ2-5; D is unclear. This CDR3 is 15 amino acids long. Germline CDR1 SEHNR, CDR2 FQNEAQ (reference sequence). The V end was cut by 1 base, the J end by 7 bases, with 16 bases between. Here the CDR3 reads CASSLGGDESGTQYF. The CDR3 nucleotides read TGTGCCAGCAGCTTAGGAGGTGACGAAAGTGGGACCCAGTACTTC.

This rearrangement joins TRBV5-1 to TRBJ2-7; 11 nucleotides agree with TRBD1. This CDR3 contains 14 residues. Germline V gives CDR1 SGHRS, CDR2 YFSETQ. Losses at the gene ends were 4 bases for V and 6 bases for J; bases not matched to a gene: 6. CDR3 DNA sequence: TGCGCCAGCAGCACCGGGACAGGGGGTCTCGAGCAGTACTTC. Protein product: CASSTGTGGLEQYF.

V and J are TRBV4-1 and TRBJ2-1, with unresolved D. CDR3 length: 14 amino acids. V shed 1 base and J shed 0 bases, with 4 bases lying between them. Looked up from germline, CDR1 is MGHRA and CDR2 is YSYEKL. This CDR3 is CASSQGSSYNEQFF. As DNA, the CDR3 is TGCGCCAGCAGCCAAGGGAGCTCCTACAATGAGCAGTTCTTC.

This chain uses TRBV25-1 with TRBJ2-5, with D perhaps matching TRBD2 (5 bases). V was clipped by 0 bases and J by 1 base, with 12 bases between them. Germline assignment: CDR1 MGHDK and CDR2 SYGVNS. This CDR3 comprises 16 residues. The CDR3 bases are TGTGCCAGCAGTGAATATGAGGGTCGGAGCCAAGAGACCCAGTACTTC. This codes for CASSEYEGRSQETQYF.

With regard to this clone: This same CDR3 is encoded by further DNA sequences in the sample. This chain uses TRBV27 with TRBJ2-3; D gene ambiguous. The germline V gene encodes CDR1 MNHEY and CDR2 SMNVEV (reference sequence). Trimming stripped 3 bases from V and 0 bases from J, with 4 bases between. The CDR3 sequence is 13 residues long. The CDR3: CASSLASTDTQYF. CDR3 coding DNA: TGTGCCAGCAGTTTGGCCAGCACAGATACGCAGTATTTT.

The count of this clone is one. This chain links TRBV6-1 with TRBJ1-5; a possible D gene is TRBD1 (5 bases). Germline CDR1 MNHNS, CDR2 SASEGT. Trimming took 0 bases from V and 8 from J, leaving 11 bases between them. The CDR3 loop spans 14 amino acids. This CDR3 is CASSEAPWGEPQHF. The DNA for the CDR3 is TGTGCCAGCAGTGAAGCGCCCTGGGGGGAGCCCCAGCATTTT.

This clone was picked up a small number of times. The rearrangement joins TRBV27 to TRBJ1-2; TRBD1 matches at 9 bases. CDR1 is MNHEY, CDR2 SMNVEV, per germline (reference sequence). V shed 4 bases and J 6 bases; nucleotides not matched to a gene: 6. This CDR3 comprises 14 residues. CDR3 residues: CASSSTGTGNGYTF. CDR3 nucleotides: TGTGCCAGCAGTTCAACCGGGACAGGGAATGGCTACACCTTC.

The rearrangement uses TRBV28 and TRBJ2-5; possibly TRBD2 for D (5 bases). V was trimmed by 7 bases and J by 4 bases, leaving 10 bases between them. The CDR3 runs to 12 residues. Germline V gene lookup returns CDR1 MDHEN and CDR2 SYDVKM. The DNA for the CDR3 is TGTGCCAGCACATCGGGGAGAGAGACCCAGTACTTC. Translation gives CASTSGRETQYF.

This clone was picked up one time. The rearrangement links TRBV30 to TRBJ1-1; D is unclear. This CDR3 is built from 13 residues. From germline, CDR1 is GTSNPN and CDR2 SVGIG (reference sequence). The V end was cut by 7 bases, the J end by 1 base, with 13 bases between. The CDR3: CAYSRHSNTEAFF. CDR3 sequence (DNA): TGTGCCTACAGTAGGCACTCGAACACTGAAGCTTTCTTT.

This chain joins TRBV11-1 and TRBJ2-7; 9 bases agree with TRBD1. The germline gives CDR1 SGHAT, CDR2 FQDESV (reference sequence). Trimming cost V 4 bases and J 6 bases; bases outside gene matches: 13. This CDR3 region has 16 residues. The CDR3 coding sequence is TGTGCCAGCAGCTCATTACCGGGACAGGGAGGGTTCGAGCAGTACTTC. As protein: CASSSLPGQGGFEQYF.

This clone appeared once. The V and J genes are TRBV7-9 and TRBJ2-7, with a possible D match to TRBD1 (6 bases). CDR3 size: 14 residues. Germline CDR1 SEHNR, CDR2 FQNEAQ (reference sequence). Trimming shortened V by 3 bases and J by 1 base, and 10 bases separated the two germline ends. Here the CDR3 reads CASSLGRGSYEQYF. For the CDR3, the DNA is TGTGCCAGCAGCTTGGGCAGGGGTTCCTACGAGCAGTACTTC.

The chain employs TRBV27 and TRBJ1-1; possible D gene TRBD1, 6 bases. The germline V gene has CDR1 MNHEY and CDR2 SMNVEV (reference sequence). This CDR3 spans 14 amino acids. Trimming removed 5 bases at V and 7 bases at J, with 17 bases between. CDR3 DNA sequence: TGTGCCAGCAGTCCCGGCGGGGGCCGCTTTGAAGCTTTCTTT. Its protein product is CASSPGGGRFEAFF.

The count of this clone is one. This rearrangement joins TRBV7-9 to TRBJ2-5; 7 nucleotides align to TRBD1. There are 14 residues in the CDR3. Per the germline V gene, CDR1 is SEHNR and CDR2 is FQNEAQ (reference sequence). J was trimmed by 5 bases and V by 3 bases; bases with no gene match: 6. For the CDR3, the DNA is TGTGCCAGCAGCTTGAGAGGGGGCACGGAGACCCAGTACTTC. Residues: CASSLRGGTETQYF.

This CDR3 is CASSPRGQAGNTIYF. The CDR3 DNA sequence: TGTGCCAGCAGCCCCCGCGGGCAGGCTGGAAACACCATATATTTT. The genes are TRBV7-9 and TRBJ1-3; no reliable D call. This CDR3 has 15 residues. Trimming removed 5 bases from V and 2 bases from J, with 13 bases in between. From germline, CDR1 is SEHNR and CDR2 FQNEAQ (reference sequence).

This chain uses TRBV6-1 with TRBJ2-7; TRBD1 matches 9 bases. The V segment lost 8 bases and the J segment 6 bases; nucleotides outside the gene matches: 11. Germline CDR1 MNHNS, CDR2 SASEGT. This CDR3 has 14 amino acids. The CDR3 DNA is TGTGCCAGCGCCCCGGGACAGGGACCCGCCGAGCAGTACTTC. Encoded protein: CASAPGQGPAEQYF.

The rearrangement joins TRBV6-5 to TRBJ1-1, with no clear D. V lost 4 bases to trimming and J lost 0 bases, with 12 bases between them. Looked up from germline, CDR1 is MNHEY and CDR2 is SVGAGI. This CDR3 has 15 amino acids. The DNA for the CDR3 is TGTGCCAGCAGTTGGCACAGCTTAATGAACACTGAAGCTTTCTTT. This encodes CASSWHSLMNTEAFF.

The gene calls are TRBV5-6 and TRBJ2-5; TRBD2 matches 14 bases. This CDR3 spans 15 amino acids. CDR1 SGHDT and CDR2 YYEEEE come from the germline V gene. Losses at the gene ends were 4 bases for V and 4 bases for J; bases not matched to a gene: 3. The CDR3, as DNA: TGTGCCAGCAGCGAAGGACTAGCGGGAGGAGAGACCCAGTACTTC. Amino acids: CASSEGLAGGETQYF. The variable domain in full, with the rest retrieved from reference TRBV5-6 and TRBJ2-5, is DAGVTQSPTHLIKTRGQQVTLRCSPKSGHDTVSWYQQALGQGPQFIFQYYEEEERQRGNFPDRFSGHQFPNYSSELNVNALLLGDSALYLCASSEGLAGGETQYFGPGTRLLVL.

This clone has just one count. This chain joins TRBV7-7 and TRBJ2-5; 7 bases line up with TRBD2. This CDR3 region has 14 residues. CDR1 and CDR2 from the germline V gene are SSHAT and FNYEAQ (reference sequence). V lost 6 bases and J lost 2; bases outside the gene matches: 6. The CDR3 sequence: CASSLSGIQETQYF. CDR3 sequence (DNA): TGTGCCAGCAGTCTAAGCGGGATACAAGAGACCCAGTACTTC.

V is TRBV27 and J is TRBJ2-3, with D tentatively TRBD2 (6 bases). CDR3 length: 16 residues. Germline lookup yields CDR1 MNHEY and CDR2 SMNVEV (reference sequence). V dropped 6 bases and J dropped 1 base, with 17 bases sitting between them. The CDR3 sequence: CASSTLRQRGTDTQYF. The CDR3 coding sequence is TGTGCCAGCAGCACCCTAAGGCAGCGGGGCACAGATACGCAGTATTTT.

The rearrangement joins TRBV5-6 to TRBJ2-5, with 7 bases that match TRBD2. This CDR3 has 16 residues. CDR1 and CDR2 from the germline V gene are SGHDT and YYEEEE. Losses at the gene ends were 4 bases for V and 4 bases for J; bases not matched to a gene: 13. CDR3 bases: TGTGCCAGCAGCCCCCTTACGGGCGGGAGCGGAGAGACCCAGTACTTC. Its protein product is CASSPLTGGSGETQYF.

For the CDR3, the DNA is TGTGCCAGCAGCTCCACGTCGACTGGAGCTTGGACCCAGTACTTC. The encoded protein is CASSSTSTGAWTQYF. The V gene is TRBV5-6, the J gene TRBJ2-5, with D unclear. Between the trimmed V and J ends, which lost 3 bases and 7 bases, there was a span of 19 bases. Germline V CDR1 and CDR2: SGHDT, YYEEEE. CDR3 size: 15 residues.

This chain links TRBV30 with TRBJ1-1, with 7 bases identical to TRBD1. The length of the CDR3 is 12 residues. The V gene's germline CDR1 is GTSNPN and CDR2 SVGIG (reference sequence). Trimming removed 6 bases from V and 8 bases from J; junction bases left unmatched: 9. The CDR3 region has the DNA TGTGCCTGTAGGACAGGCGAGGAAGAAGCTTTCTTT. Residues: CACRTGEEEAFF.

The chain links TRBV5-1 to TRBJ2-1; D might be TRBD2 (5 bases). Trimming stripped 0 bases from V and 4 bases from J, with 11 bases between. Germline loops: CDR1 SGHRS, CDR2 YFSETQ. The length of the CDR3 is 15 residues. CDR3 protein: CASSLDLASYNEQFF. The CDR3 nucleotides read TGCGCCAGCAGCTTGGACCTAGCTTCTTACAATGAGCAGTTCTTC.